The 11 T cell receptor beta chains presented below share a single source sample, sequenced in a study of shared clonotypes between healthy human individuals. Sequencing was performed with immunoSEQ multiplex PCR; in TCRdb, only in-frame clones are kept and a portion is missing. The sample has over 1.5 million clones, 95% to 99% seen once. Sequenced sample: naive CD4+ T cells sorted from blood. Subset denoted: CD45RA+ positively selected. These receptors were collected from a man under 40 in good health.

The rearrangement uses TRBV5-1 and TRBJ2-3; D perhaps matches TRBD1 (6 bases). CDR1 is SGHRS, CDR2 YFSETQ, per germline. V was trimmed by 4 bases and J by 0 bases, leaving 12 bases between them. This CDR3 contains 15 residues. The CDR3 spells CASSARDTSTDTQYF. Written as DNA, the CDR3 is TGCGCCAGCAGCGCCCGGGACACGAGCACAGATACGCAGTATTTT. The variable domain in full, with the rest retrieved from reference TRBV5-1 and TRBJ2-3, is KAGVTQTPRYLIKTRGQQVTLSCSPISGHRSVSWYQQTPGQGLQFLFEYFSETQRNKGNFPGRFSGRQFSNSRSEMNVSTLELGDSALYLCASSARDTSTDTQYFGPGTRLTVL.

This chain links TRBV5-1 with TRBJ2-1; 7 nucleotides line up with TRBD2. CDR1 is SGHRS, CDR2 YFSETQ, per germline. V lost 5 bases, J lost 6 bases, and 17 bases stayed unmatched. The CDR3 covers 17 residues. CDR3 bases: TGCGCCAGCAGTCGTGATGCCAGGTCTAGCGGCACCAATGAGCAGTTCTTC. It encodes CASSRDARSSGTNEQFF.

The rearrangement links TRBV6-5 to TRBJ1-3; no reliable D call. CDR3 size: 15 residues. Trimming removed 0 bases at V and 0 bases at J, with 6 bases between. Germline values: CDR1 MNHEY, CDR2 SVGAGI. In DNA, the CDR3 is TGTGCCAGCAGTTACTCCGTCCTCTCTGGAAACACCATATATTTT. This sequence encodes CASSYSVLSGNTIYF.

This chain joins TRBV10-3 and TRBJ2-5; D call uncertain. The germline V gene encodes CDR1 ENHRY and CDR2 SYGVKD. The length of the CDR3 is 17 residues. V lost 0 bases to trimming and J lost 2 bases, with 16 bases between them. Written as DNA, the CDR3 is TGTGCCATCAGTGAGTCGATTACGCAATACCGACAAGAGACCCAGTACTTC. This gives the protein CAISESITQYRQETQYF.

The chain recombines TRBV5-8 with TRBJ2-3; no reliable D call. Germline V gene sequence: CDR1 SGHTS, CDR2 YDEGEE. The CDR3 consists of 15 residues. V lost 0 bases and J 0 bases, leaving 8 bases between the germline ends. Here the CDR3 reads CASSLVDRSTDTQYF. The CDR3 bases are TGTGCCAGCAGCTTGGTAGACCGCAGCACAGATACGCAGTATTTT.

V usage is TRBV11-2 and J usage is TRBJ2-2; tentatively, D is TRBD1 (5 bases). The CDR3 totals 16 residues. Germline CDR1 reads SGHAT; CDR2 reads FQNNGV. Trimming left V 5 bases short and J 2 bases short, with 15 bases between. The DNA of the CDR3 is TGTGCCAGCAGCCGGACAAGACAGACTAACACCGGGGAGCTGTTTTTT. This sequence encodes CASSRTRQTNTGELFF.

The chain carries TRBV25-1 and TRBJ2-3; D not resolved. The V and J ends lost 3 bases and 6 bases respectively, with 10 bases between them. This CDR3 is 13 amino acids long. The germline gives CDR1 MGHDK, CDR2 SYGVNS. CDR3 in amino acids: CASSDRLTDTQYF. The CDR3 DNA reads as TGTGCCAGCAGTGATCGCCTAACCGATACGCAGTATTTT.

The chain couples TRBV28 to TRBJ1-1; 7 bases are shared with TRBD1. The CDR3 totals 17 residues. The ends lost 6 bases at V and 0 bases at J; junction bases unmatched: 13. Germline CDR1 MDHEN, CDR2 SYDVKM. CDR3: CASSHRGNARMNTEAFF. The DNA of the CDR3 is TGTGCCAGCAGCCACAGGGGCAATGCGCGGATGAACACTGAAGCTTTCTTT.

The chain joins TRBV28 to TRBJ2-3, with a weak D call TRBD2 (5 bases). V was clipped by 6 bases and J by 1 base, with 11 bases between them. This CDR3 has 14 residues. CDR1 is MDHEN and CDR2 is SYDVKM in the germline V gene. The CDR3 nucleotides read TGTGCCAGCAGCCTAGCTACCGGCACAGATACGCAGTATTTT. Its protein product is CASSLATGTDTQYF.

The V gene is TRBV28, the J gene TRBJ2-2; 12 nucleotides align to TRBD2. Germline loops: CDR1 MDHEN, CDR2 SYDVKM. The CDR3 extends over 20 amino acids. V dropped 6 bases and J dropped 3; count of bases not matched to a gene: 17. The DNA of the CDR3 is TGTGCCAGCAGGAAACCGATCACACTAGGACTAGCGGGATACACCGGGGAGCTGTTTTTT. The encoded protein is CASRKPITLGLAGYTGELFF. The full variable domain, its missing parts supplied by reference TRBV28 and TRBJ2-2, is DVKVTQSSRYLVKRTGEKVFLECVQDMDHENMFWYRQDPGLGLRLIYFSYDVKMKEKGDIPEGYSVSREKKERFSLILESASTNQTSMYLCASRKPITLGLAGYTGELFFGEGSRLTVL.

The V call is TRBV18, the J call TRBJ2-1; 9 bases are shared with TRBD1. The CDR3 runs to 15 residues. Germline CDR1 and CDR2: KGHSH and LQKENI. Germline trimming cut 2 bases from V and 6 bases from J; bases unmatched to any gene: 5. Here the CDR3 reads CASSPGTGWANEQFF. The CDR3 region has the DNA TGTGCCAGCTCACCAGGGACAGGGTGGGCCAATGAGCAGTTCTTC.